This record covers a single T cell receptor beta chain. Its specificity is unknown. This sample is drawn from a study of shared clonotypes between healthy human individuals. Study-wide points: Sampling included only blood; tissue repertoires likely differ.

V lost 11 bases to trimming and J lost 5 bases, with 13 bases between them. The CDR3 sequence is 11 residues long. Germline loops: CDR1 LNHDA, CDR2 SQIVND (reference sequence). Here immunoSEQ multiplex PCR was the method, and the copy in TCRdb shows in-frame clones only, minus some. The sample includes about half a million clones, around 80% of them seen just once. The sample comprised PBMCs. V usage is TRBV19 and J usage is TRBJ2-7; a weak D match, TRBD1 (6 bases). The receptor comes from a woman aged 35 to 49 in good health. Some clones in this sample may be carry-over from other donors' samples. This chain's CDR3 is CARYRDHEQYF. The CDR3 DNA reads TGTGCCCGATACAGGGATCACGAGCAGTACTTC.